One and the same sample provided the 26 T cell receptor beta chains below, sequenced in a study of CD8+CD57+ T cells in acquired aplastic anemia. CDR3 and TCR beta VDJ profiling relied on a genomic DNA template. TCRdb called the reads again in MiXCR, with one record for every CDR3 protein. This sample has hundreds of thousands of distinct CDR3 sequences, with under 55% found just once. Patients who underwent sequencing had shown CD8+CD57+ cell expansion by flow cytometry. The source material was sorted CD4+, CD8+, or CD8+CD57+ T cells (not recorded which) from PBMCs. Receptors were obtained from a human donor with aplastic anemia.

This clonotype occurred many times. The chain has TRBV19 and TRBJ1-6; D is ambiguous. The germline V gene encodes CDR1 LNHDA and CDR2 SQIVND (reference sequence). The CDR3 covers 14 residues. V dropped 3 bases and J dropped 9 bases, with 12 bases sitting between them. CDR3 nucleotides: TGTGCCAGTAGTATGGCCCCGGCCGTTTCACCCCTCCACTTT. Protein product: CASSMAPAVSPLHF. Complete variable domain (other parts from reference TRBV19 and TRBJ1-6): DGGITQSPKYLFRKEGQNVTLSCEQNLNHDAMYWYRQDPGQGLRLIYYSQIVNDFQKGDIAEGYSVSREKKESFPLTVTSAQKNPTAFYLCASSMAPAVSPLHFGNGTRLTVT.

The rearrangement joins TRBV29-1 to TRBJ2-5; 11 bases match TRBD2. Germline CDR1 reads SQVTM; CDR2 reads ANQGSEA. Trimming removed 6 bases from V and 4 bases from J; junction bases left unmatched: 7. The CDR3 is 14 amino acids. The CDR3 reads CSVDPLAGGETQYF. The CDR3 nucleotides read TGCAGCGTCGACCCCCTAGCGGGAGGAGAGACCCAGTACTTC.

The V gene is TRBV5-1, the J gene TRBJ1-4, with 8 bases aligning to TRBD1. The CDR3 runs 15 residues. Per germline, CDR1 SGHRS and CDR2 YFSETQ. V lost 3 bases to trimming and J lost 8 bases; unmatched junction nucleotides: 9. For the CDR3, the DNA is TGCGCCAGCAGCTATTACGGGACAGGTGGAGAAAAACTGTTTTTT. This gives the protein CASSYYGTGGEKLFF.

The J gene is TRBJ1-1, the V gene TRBV5-1, with unresolved D. Germline CDR1 SGHRS, CDR2 YFSETQ. This CDR3 region has 14 residues. V lost 3 bases and J lost 8, with 17 bases in between. DNA for the CDR3: TGCGCCAGCAGCTCCCAGGAGGACGGCGAAGAAGCTTTCTTT. The encoded protein is CASSSQEDGEEAFF.

This clonotype was seen only once. The chain recombines TRBV10-3 with TRBJ2-3; D gene unclear. CDR1 and CDR2 from the germline V gene are ENHRY and SYGVKD. V lost 2 bases and J 3 bases, leaving 6 bases between the germline ends. The CDR3 runs to 13 residues. CDR3 sequence (DNA): TGTGCCATCAGTGAGACTCAGACAGATACGCAGTATTTT. Protein product: CAISETQTDTQYF.

V gene TRBV7-8 combines with J gene TRBJ2-7; 8 nucleotides match TRBD2. Looked up from germline, CDR1 is SGHVS and CDR2 is FQNEAQ. The V gene end was trimmed by 5 bases and the J gene end by 2 bases; junction bases not matched to a gene: 8. The CDR3 extends over 15 amino acids. CDR3 nucleotides: TGTGCCAGCAGCCTCGCGTCGGGACTAGCCTACGAGCAGTACTTC. Translated: CASSLASGLAYEQYF.

This clonotype was detected many times. V is TRBV20-1 and J is TRBJ1-6; 9 bases agree with TRBD1. The germline V gene has CDR1 DFQATT and CDR2 SNEGSKA (reference sequence). The CDR3 contains 15 residues. Trimming removed 1 base from V and 7 bases from J; junction bases left unmatched: 5. CDR3 residues: CSARADRGENSPLHF. The CDR3 DNA sequence: TGCAGTGCTAGAGCCGACAGGGGGGAAAATTCACCCCTCCACTTT.

The genes are TRBV6-5 and TRBJ2-3, with a weak D call TRBD1 (6 bases). This CDR3 has 17 residues. The V and J ends lost 6 bases and 2 bases respectively, with 21 bases between them. Germline CDR1 reads MNHEY; CDR2 reads SVGAGI. The CDR3 DNA is TGTGCCAGCAGGGAAGGACAGTTAGACCCTATCACAGATACGCAGTATTTT. It translates to CASREGQLDPITDTQYF.

Concerning this clonotype itself: A read error may be the cause here, since a much bigger clone is one base away. The CDR3 protein is CANSQRDRGRGSTDTQYF. CDR3 nucleotide sequence: TGCGCCAACAGCCAACGGGACAGGGGGAGGGGTAGCACAGATACGCAGTATTTT. J is TRBJ2-3 and V is TRBV5-1, with 11 bases lining up with TRBD1. CDR1 and CDR2 from the germline V gene are SGHRS and YFSETQ. The CDR3 runs 18 residues.

This chain connects TRBV19 to TRBJ2-7, with 9 bases that match TRBD2. Germline V gene lookup returns CDR1 LNHDA and CDR2 SQIVND (reference sequence). With V trimmed by 5 bases and J by 9 bases, 11 bases remained unmatched. CDR3 size: 14 residues. CDR3 loop: CASSVGLAFGVQYF. CDR3 in DNA: TGTGCCAGTAGTGTGGGACTAGCCTTCGGGGTGCAGTACTTC. Full variable domain (rest looked up from reference TRBV19 and TRBJ2-7): DGGITQSPKYLFRKEGQNVTLSCEQNLNHDAMYWYRQDPGQGLRLIYYSQIVNDFQKGDIAEGYSVSREKKESFPLTVTSAQKNPTAFYLCASSVGLAFGVQYFGPGTRLTVT.

This clonotype was counted at least ten times. J is TRBJ2-1 and V is TRBV6-1; D unresolved. V was trimmed by 0 bases and J by 10 bases, leaving 4 bases between them. CDR1 MNHNS and CDR2 SASEGT come from the germline V gene. This CDR3 comprises 11 residues. The CDR3 DNA is TGTGCCAGCAGTGAAGCTGGGGAGCAGTTCTTC. Protein sequence: CASSEAGEQFF.

This sequence joins TRBV7-9 and TRBJ2-5; D possibly corresponds to TRBD2 (6 bases). This CDR3 comprises 13 residues. The V end lost 8 bases, the J end lost 3 bases, and 13 bases lay between the germline ends. Germline V gives CDR1 SEHNR, CDR2 FQNEAQ (reference sequence). The CDR3 bases are TGTGCCAGCGCGGGCGGGAATGAAGAGACCCAGTACTTC. Residues: CASAGGNEETQYF.

CDR3 bases: TGTGCCAGTAGTATTCGGCGACAGACCTACGAGCAGTACTTC. Its protein is CASSIRRQTYEQYF. V gene TRBV19 combines with J gene TRBJ2-7; maybe TRBD1 (5 bases). V lost 3 bases and J lost 2, with 11 bases in between. The CDR3 length is 14 residues. Germline lookup yields CDR1 LNHDA and CDR2 SQIVND (reference sequence).

This chain links TRBV2 with TRBJ2-7, with TRBD1 identical over 7 bases. Unmatched junction bases numbered 4, after V lost 8 bases and J lost 6 bases. The germline CDR1 and CDR2 sequences are SNHLY and FYNNEI. This CDR3 contains 11 residues. For the CDR3, the DNA is TGTGCCAGCCTCGACAGGGTCGAGCAGTACGTC. Translated, it gives CASLDRVEQYV.

The chain is built from TRBV24-1 and TRBJ2-7; perhaps TRBD2 as D (5 bases). The germline CDR1 and CDR2 sequences are KGHDR and SFDVKD. The CDR3 spans 14 residues. V shed 3 bases and J shed 0 bases, with 8 bases lying between them. The CDR3 sequence is CATSDRGSSYEQYF. As DNA, the CDR3 is TGTGCCACCAGTGATCGGGGAAGCTCCTACGAGCAGTACTTC.

This clonotype was recorded once. The chain carries TRBV12-5 and TRBJ1-1; tentatively, D is TRBD1 (6 bases). CDR1 is LGHNT and CDR2 is FRNRAP in the germline V gene. The CDR3 length is 13 residues. CDR3: CASRPQGGTEAFF. CDR3 coding DNA: TGTGCCAGCAGACCACAGGGAGGAACTGAAGCTTTCTTT.

This clonotype was observed many times. This rearrangement joins TRBV10-3 to TRBJ1-5; the D gene is possibly TRBD1 (5 bases). The germline V gene encodes CDR1 ENHRY and CDR2 SYGVKD. This CDR3 is 15 amino acids long. Trimming shortened V by 0 bases and J by 1 base, and 7 bases separated the two germline ends. The CDR3 nucleotides are TGTGCCATCAGTGAGTCGAACAGGAGCAATCAGCCCCAGCATTTT. Its protein product is CAISESNRSNQPQHF.

The gene calls are TRBV6-1 and TRBJ2-7; either TRBD1 or TRBD2 may supply D (5 bases each). Germline CDR1 reads MNHNS; CDR2 reads SASEGT. V lost 1 base to trimming and J lost 6 bases, with 10 bases between them. The CDR3 is made up of 13 amino acids. CDR3 DNA sequence: TGTGCCAGCAGTGAAGGTAGGGGAGCCGAGCAGTACTTC. Its translation: CASSEGRGAEQYF.

The rearrangement joins TRBV19 to TRBJ1-2; no definite D call. Germline CDR1 and CDR2: LNHDA and SQIVND (reference sequence). This CDR3 region has 13 residues. V lost 6 bases to trimming and J lost 5 bases, with 13 bases between them. CDR3 residues: CASRDPLLYGYTF. The CDR3 DNA sequence: TGTGCCAGTAGGGACCCCCTACTGTATGGCTACACCTTC. Filled out from reference TRBV19 and TRBJ1-2, the complete variable domain reads DGGITQSPKYLFRKEGQNVTLSCEQNLNHDAMYWYRQDPGQGLRLIYYSQIVNDFQKGDIAEGYSVSREKKESFPLTVTSAQKNPTAFYLCASRDPLLYGYTFGSGTRLTVV.

This clonotype occurred once. This sequence joins TRBV29-1 and TRBJ2-3; maybe TRBD1 (5 bases). Germline V gene lookup returns CDR1 SQVTM and CDR2 ANQGSEA. The CDR3 totals 13 residues. The germline V and J ends were trimmed by 6 bases and 0 bases, with 10 bases remaining between them. The chain's CDR3 is CSVQETSTDTQYF. As DNA, the CDR3 is TGCAGCGTACAGGAAACTAGCACAGATACGCAGTATTTT.

The genes are TRBV6-4 and TRBJ2-1, with 10 bases matching TRBD2. The trim removed 2 bases at V and 2 bases at J, leaving 3 bases unmatched. The CDR3 length is 16 residues. Germline-derived CDR1 and CDR2 are MRHNA and SNTAGT. CDR3 in DNA: TGTGCCAGCAGTGACCTGCTAGCGGGGGCCTACAATGAGCAGTTCTTC. Amino acid sequence: CASSDLLAGAYNEQFF.

The sample holds many counts of this clonotype. V gene TRBV2 combines with J gene TRBJ1-1; D unclear. V lost 6 bases and J lost 4, with 9 bases in between. The CDR3 contains 12 residues. The germline V gene has CDR1 SNHLY and CDR2 FYNNEI. In DNA, the CDR3 is TGTGCCAGCAGAAGGGCTGGCACTGAAGCTTTCTTT. Residues: CASRRAGTEAFF.

This clonotype was seen at least ten times. V and J are TRBV19 and TRBJ1-6; D is undetermined. Germline V gene data show CDR1 as LNHDA and CDR2 as SQIVND (reference sequence). The CDR3 consists of 12 residues. CDR3 sequence reads: CAVAGLNSPLHF. The CDR3 region has the DNA TGTGCGGTAGCGGGGTTAAATTCACCCCTCCACTTT. Looking up the rest from reference TRBV19 and TRBJ1-6 gives the full variable domain: DGGITQSPKYLFRKEGQNVTLSCEQNLNHDAMYWYRQDPGQGLRLIYYSQIVNDFQKGDIAEGYSVSREKKESFPLTVTSAQKNPTAFYLCAVAGLNSPLHFGNGTRLTVT.

About this clonotype: This may arise from a read error, as a much more abundant clone is one base away. The chain links TRBV2 to TRBJ1-5, with D possibly matching TRBD1 (5 bases). The CDR3 extends over 22 amino acids. CDR1 SNHLY and CDR2 FYNNEI come from the germline V gene. The V and J ends lost 3 bases and 0 bases respectively, with 30 bases between them. The CDR3 reads CASSDWALDFSRRGISNQPQHF. The CDR3 DNA sequence: TGTGCCAGCAGTGATTGGGCCCTAGATTTTAGTAGACGGGGGATTAGCAATCAGCCCCAGCATTTT. Full variable domain (missing parts from reference TRBV2 and TRBJ1-5): EPEVTQTPSHQVTQMGQEVILRCVPISNHLYFYWYRQILGQKVEFLVSFYNNEISEKSEIFDDQFSVERPDGSNFTLKIRSTKLEDSAMYFCASSDWALDFSRRGISNQPQHFGDGTRLSIL.

This clonotype was seen repeatedly, ten times or more. At one boundary the junction diverges from the germline segment, which might be a read error. The gene calls are TRBV2 and TRBJ1-6; unclear D gene. This CDR3 region has 15 residues. The germline V gene encodes CDR1 SNHLY and CDR2 FYNNEI. The CDR3 DNA reads TGTGCCGGCAGGTTGCATGTCGGTTTGGATTCACCCCTCCACTTT. It codes for CAGRLHVGLDSPLHF. The entire variable domain, with the rest obtained from reference TRBV2 and TRBJ1-6, is as follows: EPEVTQTPSHQVTQMGQEVILRCVPISNHLYFYWYRQILGQKVEFLVSFYNNEISEKSEIFDDQFSVERPDGSNFTLKIRSTKLEDSAMYFCAGRLHVGLDSPLHFGNGTRLTVT.

V gene TRBV7-7 combines with J gene TRBJ1-2; D perhaps matches TRBD1 (6 bases). V was trimmed by 1 base and J by 4 bases, leaving 22 bases between them. CDR1 is SSHAT, CDR2 FNYEAQ, per germline (reference sequence). The CDR3 loop spans 18 amino acids. The CDR3 coding sequence is TGTGCCAGCAGCTTAGGGTTGGGGGACAATGAGCAGTTCTATGGCTACACCTTC. Translating gives CASSLGLGDNEQFYGYTF.